What follows is one T cell receptor (beta chain) and its context. The target antigen is unknown. The data stem from a study of T cell clones after liver transplantation. Study-level information: HCV positivity affected three of eight recipients; the rest lacked autoimmune or viral indications. Findings and caveats of the study: In two subjects, few donor cells limited the measurable donor-reactive repertoire.

V dropped 3 bases and J dropped 2 bases, with 13 bases sitting between them. The germline gives CDR1 SGHTA, CDR2 FQGNSA. The CDR3 totals 15 residues. Here immunoSEQ multiplex PCR was the method, and the copy in TCRdb shows in-frame clones only, minus some. The sample includes around 75,000 clones, about 85% of them seen just once. The V gene is TRBV7-2, the J gene TRBJ2-5; unclear D gene. The sequencing used CD4+ T cells from blood, collected 48 months after liver transplant. The receptor comes from a human patient who received a liver transplant. Some of the T cells might come from the graft donor. The CDR3 bases are TGTGCCAGCAGCTTCTTTTCTGGTAAACAAGAGACCCAGTACTTC. It encodes CASSFFSGKQETQYF.